These T cell receptor beta chains were read from a single sample in a study of cytomegalovirus exposure and HLA in healthy donors. The repertoire was sequenced with immunoSEQ multiplex PCR; TCRdb's copy has only in-frame clones and lacks some. The table includes 100,000 to 150,000 clones, roughly 80% detected once. Source material: PBMCs. The receptors stem from a man younger than 30 in good health and CMV-seropositive. Each CDR3 is given with its conserved first and last residue. The order of the fields is clone size, D gene, J gene, V gene, CDR3 DNA, CDR3 protein. The D gene is left open where the match is weak. Rows may omit the clone size; those that give it use once, few, many or a size class.

size: -; D: TRBD1; J: TRBJ1-1; V: TRBV4-3; DNA: TGCGCCAGCAGCCCGGGGACAGCCTACACTGAAGCTTTCTTT; CDR3: CASSPGTAYTEAFF
size: -; D: -; J: TRBJ2-2; V: TRBV2; DNA: TGTGCCAGCTCCATTTCAGGGGACACCGGGGAGCTGTTTTTT; CDR3: CASSISGDTGELFF
size: few; D: -; J: TRBJ1-3; V: TRBV30; DNA: TGTGCCTGGAGTGTACTGTCTGGAAACACCATATATTTT; CDR3: CAWSVLSGNTIYF
size: -; D: -; J: TRBJ2-1; V: TRBV6-5; DNA: TGTGCCAGCTCCACCCCCGCCCTGGCCAATGAGCAGTTCTTC; CDR3: CASSTPALANEQFF
size: -; D: -; J: TRBJ2-2; V: TRBV5-1; DNA: TGCGCCAGCAGCCCCAGGGTGGCGAACACCGGGGAGCTGTTTTTT; CDR3: CASSPRVANTGELFF
size: -; D: -; J: TRBJ2-3; V: TRBV14; DNA: TGTGCCAGCAGCCAAGTGTTCGGTCGCGCAGATACGCAGTATTTT; CDR3: CASSQVFGRADTQYF
size: once; D: TRBD1; J: TRBJ1-2; V: TRBV6-1; DNA: TGTGCCAGCAGTGAAGGCCTCGGGACAGGGATCTATGGCTACACCTTC; CDR3: CASSEGLGTGIYGYTF
size: -; D: TRBD2; J: TRBJ2-1; V: TRBV29-1; DNA: TGCAGCGCGACGGGACTAGCGGGACCCAAGAGCTCCTACAATGAGCAGTTCTTC; CDR3: CSATGLAGPKSSYNEQFF
size: -; D: TRBD2; J: TRBJ2-1; V: TRBV9; DNA: TGTGCCAGCAGCGTATATGGGACTACCGCGAACAATGAGCAGTTCTTC; CDR3: CASSVYGTTANNEQFF
size: few; D: -; J: TRBJ2-5; V: TRBV6-5; DNA: TGTGCCAGCAGCAAATACCCCCAGTGGGAGACCCAGTACTTC; CDR3: CASSKYPQWETQYF
size: -; D: -; J: TRBJ2-2; V: TRBV7-6; DNA: TGTGCCAGCAGCTTACTTTCCGGGGAGCTGTTTTTT; CDR3: CASSLLSGELFF
size: -; D: -; J: TRBJ1-6; V: TRBV7-6; DNA: TGTGCCAGCAGCTCTCAGCTACCAGGATCTCCCCTCCACTTT; CDR3: CASSSQLPGSPLHF
size: -; D: TRBD1; J: TRBJ2-7; V: TRBV6-6; DNA: TGTGCCAGCAGTTACGCCGGCAGGGGGCCGGCTGAGCAGTACTTC; CDR3: CASSYAGRGPAEQYF
size: -; D: -; J: TRBJ2-3; V: TRBV19; DNA: TGTGCCAGTAGTATAGATCCGTCAGGTACGCAGTATTTT; CDR3: CASSIDPSGTQYF
size: -; D: TRBD1; J: TRBJ2-5; V: TRBV5-1; DNA: TGCGCCAGCAGCTTGGTAGGGACAGGGTCGGAGACCCAGTACTTC; CDR3: CASSLVGTGSETQYF
size: -; D: TRBD1; J: TRBJ1-2; V: TRBV5-4; DNA: TGTGCCAGCAGCTGGACAGGGGAGCCTAACTATGGCTACACCTTC; CDR3: CASSWTGEPNYGYTF
size: once; D: -; J: TRBJ2-7; V: TRBV9; DNA: TGTGCCAGCAGCGCAGGGATTGGGTCCTACGAGCAGTACTTC; CDR3: CASSAGIGSYEQYF
size: -; D: TRBD1; J: TRBJ1-2; V: TRBV30; DNA: TGTGCCTGGATCCAGGGGGACTATGGCTACACCTTC; CDR3: CAWIQGDYGYTF
size: -; D: TRBD1; J: TRBJ2-7; V: TRBV5-1; DNA: TGCGCCAGCAGCTTGGCGGGACAGGGGGCCTACGAGCAGTACTTC; CDR3: CASSLAGQGAYEQYF
size: once; D: TRBD1; J: TRBJ2-2; V: TRBV4-3; DNA: TGCGCCAGCAGCCAAGAGGTTCGGCAGGGGGACACCGGGGAGCTGTTTTTT; CDR3: CASSQEVRQGDTGELFF
size: -; D: -; J: TRBJ2-2; V: TRBV12-5; DNA: TGTGCTAGTGGTTTAGGGGCTGGCACCGGGGAGCTGTTTTTT; CDR3: CASGLGAGTGELFF
size: once; D: TRBD2; J: TRBJ2-3; V: TRBV9; DNA: TGTGCCAGCAGCGTTGGTGCGGGGGGGGTGACAGATACGCAGTATTTT; CDR3: CASSVGAGGVTDTQYF
size: -; D: -; J: TRBJ2-7; V: TRBV5-6; DNA: TGTGCCAGCAGTGAGGGAGTCCTGGTAGGCGAGCAGTACTTC; CDR3: CASSEGVLVGEQYF
size: few; D: -; J: TRBJ2-7; V: TRBV5-4; DNA: TGTGCCAGCAGCTTGGCCGGCGGGAATTGGGGCGAGCAGTACTTC; CDR3: CASSLAGGNWGEQYF
size: -; D: TRBD1; J: TRBJ2-3; V: TRBV9; DNA: TGTGCCAGCAGCGTGACAGGGGGCTGGGATACGCAGTATTTT; CDR3: CASSVTGGWDTQYF
size: -; D: TRBD2; J: TRBJ2-5; V: TRBV2; DNA: TGTGCCAGCAGTGGGCAAGCGGGGCTGTCGGAGACCCAGTACTTC; CDR3: CASSGQAGLSETQYF
size: few; D: TRBD2; J: TRBJ2-1; V: TRBV19; DNA: TGTGCCAGTAGTATTCCACTAGCGGGAGGGGATGAGCAGTTCTTC; CDR3: CASSIPLAGGDEQFF
size: -; D: -; J: TRBJ1-2; V: TRBV6-5; DNA: TGTGCCAGCAAGGGAGGGGGGCATTTAGCAGATGGCTACACCTTC; CDR3: CASKGGGHLADGYTF
size: once; D: -; J: TRBJ1-1; V: TRBV10-2; DNA: TGCGCCAGCAGAAGACAGGACAACACTGAAGCTTTCTTT; CDR3: CASRRQDNTEAFF
size: -; D: TRBD1; J: TRBJ2-7; V: TRBV12-5; DNA: TGTGCTAGTGGTTTGGTAATAGCGGACAGGGGTTACGAGCAGTACTTC; CDR3: CASGLVIADRGYEQYF
size: -; D: -; J: TRBJ2-7; V: TRBV7-9; DNA: TGTGCCAGCAGCTTAGTTTCTCTACGCCCCGGCGAGCAGTACTTC; CDR3: CASSLVSLRPGEQYF
size: once; D: TRBD2; J: TRBJ2-2; V: TRBV28; DNA: TGTGCCAGCAGTTCACTAGCGGGAGGGGACCCAGGCACCGGGGAGCTGTTTTTT; CDR3: CASSSLAGGDPGTGELFF
size: -; D: -; J: TRBJ2-1; V: TRBV19; DNA: TGTGCCAGTAGTTGGCCGGGAGACAATGAGCAGTTCTTC; CDR3: CASSWPGDNEQFF
size: once; D: -; J: TRBJ1-3; V: TRBV29-1; DNA: TGCAGCGTTACAATGAACTCTGGAAACACCATATATTTT; CDR3: CSVTMNSGNTIYF
size: -; D: TRBD2; J: TRBJ2-1; V: TRBV9; DNA: TGTGCCAGCAGCCCGACTAGCGGGGGGGCGAGTGAGCAGTTCTTC; CDR3: CASSPTSGGASEQFF
size: -; D: TRBD1; J: TRBJ2-7; V: TRBV10-1; DNA: TGCGCCAGCAGCCCAGGGGGCAGGACCTACGAGCAGTACTTC; CDR3: CASSPGGRTYEQYF
size: few; D: -; J: TRBJ1-4; V: TRBV6-6; DNA: TGTGCCAGCAGAACTAGAGAAAAACTGTTTTTT; CDR3: CASRTREKLFF
size: -; D: -; J: TRBJ1-2; V: TRBV7-2; DNA: TGTGCCAGCAGCCTTGCCAGGGACTATGGCTACACCTTC; CDR3: CASSLARDYGYTF
size: -; D: TRBD2; J: TRBJ2-1; V: TRBV5-6; DNA: TGTGCCAGCAGCTTTAACCGCAGACTAGCGCCTTACAATGAGCAGTTCTTC; CDR3: CASSFNRRLAPYNEQFF
size: once; D: TRBD1; J: TRBJ1-1; V: TRBV6-1; DNA: TGTGCCAGCAGGCAACCGGGACAGGGTTGGACTGAAGCTTTCTTT; CDR3: CASRQPGQGWTEAFF
size: once; D: TRBD2; J: TRBJ2-7; V: TRBV5-1; DNA: TGCGCCAGCAGCACGGGCGGGAGGCCGACCTACGAGCAGTACTTC; CDR3: CASSTGGRPTYEQYF
size: -; D: -; J: TRBJ2-5; V: TRBV27; DNA: TGTGCCAGCACCCTCAGGGTCGGGGGCCAAGAGACCCAGTACTTC; CDR3: CASTLRVGGQETQYF
size: -; D: TRBD2; J: TRBJ2-3; V: TRBV7-2; DNA: TGTGCCAGCAGCTTAGAGGGCGGGGGGAACACAGATACGCAGTATTTT; CDR3: CASSLEGGGNTDTQYF
size: -; D: TRBD1; J: TRBJ1-3; V: TRBV7-9; DNA: TGTGCCAGCAGCTTAGCCGACAGGGCGGACGGAAACACCATATATTTT; CDR3: CASSLADRADGNTIYF
size: -; D: -; J: TRBJ1-1; V: TRBV19; DNA: TGTGCCAGTAGTATTACAGGGAACACTGAAGCTTTCTTT; CDR3: CASSITGNTEAFF
size: once; D: -; J: TRBJ2-4; V: TRBV2; DNA: TGTGCCAGCAGTGACCCAACGGTGGCTAGCCTCATAGCCAAAAACATTCAGTACTTC; CDR3: CASSDPTVASLIAKNIQYF
size: -; D: TRBD2; J: TRBJ2-7; V: TRBV5-1; DNA: TGCGCCAGCAGCTTGGACTTTCAAGCGGGGTCCTACGAGCAGTACTTC; CDR3: CASSLDFQAGSYEQYF